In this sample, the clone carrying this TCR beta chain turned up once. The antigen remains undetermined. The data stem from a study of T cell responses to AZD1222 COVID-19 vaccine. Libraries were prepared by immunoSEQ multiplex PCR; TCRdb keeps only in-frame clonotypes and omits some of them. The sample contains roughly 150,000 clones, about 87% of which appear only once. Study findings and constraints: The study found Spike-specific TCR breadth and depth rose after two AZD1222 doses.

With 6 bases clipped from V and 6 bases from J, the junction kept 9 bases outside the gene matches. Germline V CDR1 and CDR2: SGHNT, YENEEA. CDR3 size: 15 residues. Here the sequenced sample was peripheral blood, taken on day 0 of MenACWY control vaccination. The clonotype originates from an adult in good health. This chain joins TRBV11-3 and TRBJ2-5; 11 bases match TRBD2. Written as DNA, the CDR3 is TGTGCCAGCAGTGCTCTAGCGGGAGGTCGCCAGACCCAGTACTTC. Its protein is CASSALAGGRQTQYF.